The next 8 T cell receptor beta chains were all read from a single sample in a study of blood T cell repertoires in COVID-19. The assay was immunoSEQ multiplex PCR, and TCRdb's table has in-frame clones only and misses some. The sample yields about 190,000 clones, around 90% seen once. Specimen: peripheral blood. All receptors derive from a man in his forties or fifties with acute or convalescent COVID-19.

J is TRBJ1-2 and V is TRBV12-5; 7 bases are a match to TRBD1. Per germline, CDR1 LGHNT and CDR2 FRNRAP. The J segment lost 4 bases and the V segment lost 2 bases, leaving 10 bases of the junction unmatched. This CDR3 has 16 residues. The CDR3 nucleotides read TGTGCTAGTGGTTTGACCGGGACAGACATCCTCTATGGCTACACCTTC. Its translation: CASGLTGTDILYGYTF. Full variable domain (rest looked up from reference TRBV12-5 and TRBJ1-2): DARVTQTPRHKVTEMGQEVTMRCQPILGHNTVFWYRQTMMQGLELLAYFRNRAPLDDSGMPKDRFSAEMPDATLATLKIQPSEPRDSAVYFCASGLTGTDILYGYTFGSGTRLTVV.

The gene calls are TRBV10-3 and TRBJ1-5, with D uncertain. Germline V gives CDR1 ENHRY, CDR2 SYGVKD. The V and J ends lost 0 bases and 7 bases respectively, with 7 bases between them. This CDR3 spans 13 amino acids. The CDR3, as DNA: TGTGCCATCAGTGAGTCGTTCGGGCAGCCCCAGCATTTT. Its protein is CAISESFGQPQHF.

This clone was seen a single time. This sequence joins TRBV30 and TRBJ2-1; TRBD1 might be the D (6 bases). The V end lost 0 bases, the J end lost 12 bases, and 12 bases lay between the germline ends. The CDR3 is 12 amino acids. Germline V lookup: CDR1 GTSNPN, CDR2 SVGIG (reference sequence). This CDR3 is CAWSVGGLRQFF. In DNA, the CDR3 is TGTGCCTGGAGTGTTGGGGGCCTCCGGCAGTTCTTC. The full variable domain, in which reference TRBV30 and TRBJ2-1 provide the parts outside the CDR3, is SQTIHQWPATLVQPVGSPLSLECTVEGTSNPNLYWYRQAAGRGLQLLFYSVGIGQISSEVPQNLSASRPQDRQFILSSKKLLLSDSGFYLCAWSVGGLRQFFGPGTRLTVL.

The chain employs TRBV5-1 and TRBJ2-1, with 8 bases that match TRBD2. The length of the CDR3 is 15 residues. Germline values: CDR1 SGHRS, CDR2 YFSETQ. Unmatched junction bases numbered 4, after V lost 4 bases and J lost 1 base. The CDR3 here is CASSNAGGSYNEQFF. The CDR3 coding sequence is TGCGCCAGCAGCAATGCGGGAGGATCCTACAATGAGCAGTTCTTC. Based on the CDR3 plus reference TRBV5-1 and TRBJ2-1, the full variable domain is KAGVTQTPRYLIKTRGQQVTLSCSPISGHRSVSWYQQTPGQGLQFLFEYFSETQRNKGNFPGRFSGRQFSNSRSEMNVSTLELGDSALYLCASSNAGGSYNEQFFGPGTRLTVL.

This rearrangement joins TRBV7-2 to TRBJ2-3; 16 bases are a match to TRBD2. This CDR3 comprises 18 residues. V lost 5 bases, J lost 2 bases, and 7 bases stayed unmatched. Germline CDR1 reads SGHTA; CDR2 reads FQGNSA. The CDR3 sequence: CASSRGTSGGAFTDTQYF. CDR3 DNA sequence: TGTGCCAGCAGCAGAGGGACTAGCGGGGGGGCCTTCACAGATACGCAGTATTTT.

For the CDR3, the DNA is TGTGCCAGTACAGATACGACACTCACAGATACGCAGTATTTT. Its translation is CASTDTTLTDTQYF. The V call is TRBV28, the J call TRBJ2-3; D is unresolved. CDR3 length equals 14 residues. CDR1 and CDR2 (germline): MDHEN, SYDVKM. Trimming took 9 bases from V and 2 from J, leaving 15 bases between them.

This clone was picked up a small number of times. The rearrangement uses TRBV27 and TRBJ2-3; D perhaps matches TRBD1 (7 bases). V was trimmed by 4 bases and J by 3 bases, leaving 14 bases between them. The germline CDR1 and CDR2 sequences are MNHEY and SMNVEV (reference sequence). The CDR3 loop spans 15 amino acids. The CDR3 loop reads CASSYRGGGTDTQYF. DNA for the CDR3: TGTGCCAGCAGTTACAGGGGAGGAGGAACAGATACGCAGTATTTT.

The gene calls are TRBV23-1 and TRBJ2-7; 8 bases agree with TRBD1. TRBV23-1 has ORF status, its function being uncertain. This CDR3 has 17 residues. The ends lost 6 bases at V and 3 bases at J; junction bases unmatched: 16. CDR3: CASRPNPTGGESYEQYF. In DNA form, the CDR3 reads TGCGCCAGCAGACCCAATCCTACAGGGGGAGAAAGCTACGAGCAGTACTTC.